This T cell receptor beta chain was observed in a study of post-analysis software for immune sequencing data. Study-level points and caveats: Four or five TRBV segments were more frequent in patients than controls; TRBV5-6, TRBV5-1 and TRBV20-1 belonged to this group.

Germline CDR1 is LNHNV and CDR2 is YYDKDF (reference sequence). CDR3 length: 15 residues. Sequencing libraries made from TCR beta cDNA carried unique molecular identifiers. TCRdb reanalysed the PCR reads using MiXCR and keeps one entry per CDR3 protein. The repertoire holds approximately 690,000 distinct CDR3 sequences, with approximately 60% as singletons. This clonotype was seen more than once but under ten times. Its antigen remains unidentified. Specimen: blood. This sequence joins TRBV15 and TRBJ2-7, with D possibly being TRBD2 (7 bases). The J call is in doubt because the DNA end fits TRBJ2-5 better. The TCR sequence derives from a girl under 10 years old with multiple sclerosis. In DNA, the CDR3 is TGTGCCACCAGCAGAGAAAGGGGGGGGCTCGGGACCCAGTACTTC. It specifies CATSRERGGLGTQYF.